Listed below are T cell receptor beta chains from one sample, sequenced in a study of blood T cell repertoires in COVID-19. Clones were sequenced by immunoSEQ multiplex PCR, and TCRdb holds only the in-frame ones, with some missing. The table records under 350,000 clones, 75% to 90% of them present only once. Sequencing was carried out using peripheral blood. These receptor sequences come from a middle-aged man with acute or convalescent COVID-19. Each CDR3 is given with its conserved first and last residue. The order of the fields is J gene, clone size, D gene, V gene, CDR3 length, CDR3 DNA, CDR3 protein. D genes are given only for firm matches. Clone size is shown for a subset of rows, as once, few, many or a class of expanded clone.

TRBJ1-2,NA,NA,TRBV10-3,11,TGTGCCATCAGTGACTTCTATGGCTACACCTTC,CAISDFYGYTF
TRBJ1-6,NA,TRBD1,TRBV5-1,15,TGCGCCAGCAGCTTGGAGGCAGGGGGGAATTCACCCCTCCACTTT,CASSLEAGGNSPLHF
TRBJ2-3,NA,NA,TRBV10-1,13,TGCGCCAGCAGTGAGTCGGTAGAAGCTACGCAGTATTTT,CASSESVEATQYF
TRBJ2-7,once,TRBD2,TRBV10-1,15,TGCGCCAGCAGTGAGTCAAGAGCGGGAGCCTACGAGCAGTACTTC,CASSESRAGAYEQYF
TRBJ1-4,NA,TRBD1,TRBV12-3/TRBV12-4,13,TGTGCCAGCAAACAGGGGATGAGTGAAAAACTGTTTTTT,CASKQGMSEKLFF
TRBJ2-2,once,TRBD2,TRBV7-9,15,TGTGCCAGCAGTCGAAGCGGGGCCCCGGACGGGGAGCTGTTTTTT,CASSRSGAPDGELFF
TRBJ2-2,NA,NA,TRBV19,15,TGTGCCAGTAGTAAGCCGACATCCAACACCGGGGAGCTGTTTTTT,CASSKPTSNTGELFF
TRBJ2-3,NA,TRBD2,TRBV5-5,15,TGTGCCAGCAGCTTGGTAGCGGGGGTGACAGATACGCAGTATTTT,CASSLVAGVTDTQYF
TRBJ1-4,NA,NA,TRBV5-1,14,TGCGCCAGCAGCTCGGGCACCCCGGGGGAAAAACTGTTTTTT,CASSSGTPGEKLFF
TRBJ2-2,NA,TRBD2,TRBV6-1,16,TGTGCCAGCAGTGAAATCGGACTAGCGTACACCGGGGAGCTGTTTTTT,CASSEIGLAYTGELFF
TRBJ1-6,few,NA,TRBV10-3,16,TGTGCCATCAGTACCTCGGCGGGACTCTATAATTCACCCCTCCACTTT,CAISTSAGLYNSPLHF
TRBJ1-2,NA,NA,TRBV2,14,TGTGCCACCCCTCGTCGAGAGGGGGTAAACGGCTACACCTTC,CATPRREGVNGYTF
TRBJ1-5,once,NA,TRBV6-5,14,TGTGCCAGCAACAACGGGGGGTGGGGGCAGCCCCAGCATTTT,CASNNGGWGQPQHF
TRBJ2-1,NA,TRBD2,TRBV6-4,13,TGTGCCAGCAGCTCCGGGACTAACAATGAGCAGTTCTTC,CASSSGTNNEQFF
TRBJ2-7,NA,NA,TRBV20-1,13,TGCAGTGCTAGTAGGGGGGGCAGGGACGAGCAGTACTTC,CSASRGGRDEQYF
TRBJ2-7,NA,NA,TRBV7-6,12,TGTGCCAGCAGCTTAGACGGGGACGAGCAGTACTTC,CASSLDGDEQYF
TRBJ2-2,NA,NA,TRBV5-1,17,TGCGCCAGCAGCTTGTTTTTGGCAGGGCAGAACACCGGGGAGCTGTTTTTT,CASSLFLAGQNTGELFF
TRBJ2-3,once,NA,TRBV6-5,14,TGTGCCAGCAGGACAGCACAAAGCACAGATACGCAGTATTTT,CASRTAQSTDTQYF
TRBJ2-7,NA,NA,TRBV7-2,13,TGTGCCAGCAGCTTGGGCCGGACATACGAGCAGTACTTC,CASSLGRTYEQYF
TRBJ2-5,NA,NA,TRBV24-1,13,TGTGCCACCGGAGCGATGGAGGCAGAGACCCAGTACTTC,CATGAMEAETQYF
TRBJ2-3,NA,TRBD2,TRBV7-9,16,TGTGCCAGCAGCTCCGTTGGACTAGCGGGGGTTGATACGCAGTATTTT,CASSSVGLAGVDTQYF
TRBJ2-7,NA,NA,TRBV5-4,15,TGTGCCAGCGGGATTACAGGGCCCCTGACCTACGAGCAGTACTTC,CASGITGPLTYEQYF
TRBJ1-2,few,NA,TRBV4-2,14,TGTGCCAGCAGCCCGGGGAACGGTCCCTATGGCTACACCTTC,CASSPGNGPYGYTF
TRBJ2-4,NA,TRBD1,TRBV4-2,16,TGTGCCAGCAGCCTCTGGGGCGAGGGACAGGGAGACATTCAGTACTTC,CASSLWGEGQGDIQYF
TRBJ1-2,NA,TRBD1,TRBV24-1,15,TGTGCCACCAGTGATCCCCGGACAGGCGGGCGTGGCTACACCTTC,CATSDPRTGGRGYTF
TRBJ2-1,NA,TRBD2,TRBV28,16,TGTGCCAGCAGGCATCTGGGAGGGGACTCCTACAATGAGCAGTTCTTC,CASRHLGGDSYNEQFF
TRBJ1-1,NA,TRBD1,TRBV10-1,15,TGCGCCAGCAGTAGAGGGGGCCCGACGAACACTGAAGCTTTCTTT,CASSRGGPTNTEAFF